The T cell receptor beta chain described here comes from a study of T cell responses to AZD1222 COVID-19 vaccine. Here immunoSEQ multiplex PCR was the method, and the copy in TCRdb shows in-frame clones only, minus some. The sample lists approximately 67,000 clones; 83% were seen once. The receptor was derived from an adult who received the AZD1222 COVID-19 vaccine. The sequencing used peripheral blood, collected 28 days after the second AZD1222 dose.

For the CDR3, the DNA is TGCGCCAGCAGCCATAAACGGGGACAGGGCCCGAGGTACAATGAGCAGTTCTTC. Its translation: CASSHKRGQGPRYNEQFF. The chain links TRBV4-1 to TRBJ2-1, with 9 bases that match TRBD1. Germline V gives CDR1 MGHRA, CDR2 YSYEKL. CDR3 length equals 18 residues. V was clipped by 3 bases and J by 4 bases; unmatched bases: 13.